This TCR beta chain was obtained from a study of cytomegalovirus exposure and HLA in healthy donors. The primer mix had 60 Vbeta and 13 Jbeta primers. Profiling relied on immunoSEQ multiplex PCR, and the TCRdb table lists in-frame clones only, not all of them. The sample yields some 98,000 clones, over 60% seen once. The CDR3 runs 16 residues. Germline lookup yields CDR1 MNHNS and CDR2 SASEGT. Trimming took 0 bases from V and 5 from J; bases not matched to a gene: 7. The source of this sequence is a human donor in good health. The rearrangement uses TRBV6-1 and TRBJ1-2; 9 bases map to TRBD1. The sample taken for sequencing was PBMCs. The CDR3 region is CASSEARDRAGYGYTF. Here the CDR3 DNA reads TGTGCCAGCAGTGAAGCCCGGGACAGGGCAGGATATGGCTACACCTTC.